These T cell receptor beta chains were read from a single sample in a study of T cell responses to AZD1222 COVID-19 vaccine. The data were produced by immunoSEQ multiplex PCR, yet TCRdb's version contains in-frame clones alone and is incomplete. The sample includes some 130,000 clones, approximately 90% of them seen just once. The specimen comprised peripheral blood, sampled 28 days after the second AZD1222 dose. These receptors were obtained from an adult who received the AZD1222 COVID-19 vaccine. Both conserved end residues are part of each CDR3. Fields, in order: J gene, D gene, V gene, clone size, CDR3 protein, CDR3 DNA. The D gene is left open where the match is weak. For some rows the clone size is stated as once, few or many, or as a class when expanded; others skip it.

>TRBJ2-7|TRBD2|TRBV27|.
CASSYQSGSRYEQYF
TGTGCCAGCAGTTATCAGAGCGGGAGTCGGTACGAGCAGTACTTC
>TRBJ1-1|TRBD1|TRBV9|.
CASSVGQGRSEAFF
TGTGCCAGCAGCGTAGGACAGGGTAGGAGTGAAGCTTTCTTT
>TRBJ2-3|TRBD1|TRBV2|.
CASSDQGGTDTQYF
TGTGCCAGCAGTGATCAGGGGGGCACAGATACGCAGTATTTT
>TRBJ1-2|.|TRBV20-1|.
CSAVGYTF
TGCAGTGCAGTGGGCTACACCTTC
>TRBJ2-5|.|TRBV28|.
CASRPTGSGETQYF
TGTGCCAGCAGACCCACGGGTTCTGGAGAGACCCAGTACTTC
>TRBJ2-7|TRBD2|TRBV7-2|once
CASSLVSGTSGRHEQYF
TGTGCCAGCAGCTTAGTTTCCGGGACTAGCGGGAGACACGAGCAGTACTTC
>TRBJ2-3|TRBD1|TRBV9|.
CASSWGQGTDTQYF
TGTGCCAGCAGCTGGGGACAGGGAACAGATACGCAGTATTTT
>TRBJ2-1|TRBD1|TRBV9|.
CASSVGQGQYNEQFF
TGTGCCAGCAGCGTCGGACAGGGACAATACAATGAGCAGTTCTTC
>TRBJ2-5|.|TRBV2|.
CASSGEYQETQYF
TGTGCCAGCAGTGGGGAGTACCAAGAGACCCAGTACTTC
>TRBJ1-2|.|TRBV19|.
CASSPRRGDGYTF
TGTGCCAGTAGTCCTCGGAGGGGGGATGGCTACACCTTC
>TRBJ1-5|.|TRBV2|.
CASNTQISNQPQHF
TGTGCCAGCAATACACAGATTAGCAATCAGCCCCAGCATTTT
>TRBJ1-2|TRBD1|TRBV3-1/TRBV3-2|.
CASSPDRGGGGYTF
TGTGCCAGCAGCCCAGACAGGGGAGGGGGTGGCTACACCTTC
>TRBJ1-2|.|TRBV28|.
CASRTATAGYTF
TGTGCCAGCAGGACGGCAACGGCTGGCTACACCTTC
>TRBJ1-4|TRBD1|TRBV13|.
CASSSTGGTATNEKLFF
TGTGCCAGCAGCTCAACAGGGGGCACTGCAACTAATGAAAAACTGTTTTTT
>TRBJ1-4|TRBD1|TRBV7-3|.
CASSSDRGENEKLFF
TGTGCCAGCAGCTCGGACAGGGGAGAGAATGAAAAACTGTTTTTT
>TRBJ2-7|.|TRBV6-5|.
CASSPNSYPSYEQYF
TGTGCCAGCAGTCCCAACAGTTACCCCTCCTACGAGCAGTACTTC
>TRBJ1-5|.|TRBV6-5|.
CASSSDSNQPQHF
TGTGCCAGCAGTTCCGACAGCAATCAGCCCCAGCATTTT
>TRBJ2-5|TRBD2|TRBV3-1/TRBV3-2|once
CASNLLAGVETQYF
TGTGCCAGCAATCTGCTAGCGGGAGTAGAGACCCAGTACTTC